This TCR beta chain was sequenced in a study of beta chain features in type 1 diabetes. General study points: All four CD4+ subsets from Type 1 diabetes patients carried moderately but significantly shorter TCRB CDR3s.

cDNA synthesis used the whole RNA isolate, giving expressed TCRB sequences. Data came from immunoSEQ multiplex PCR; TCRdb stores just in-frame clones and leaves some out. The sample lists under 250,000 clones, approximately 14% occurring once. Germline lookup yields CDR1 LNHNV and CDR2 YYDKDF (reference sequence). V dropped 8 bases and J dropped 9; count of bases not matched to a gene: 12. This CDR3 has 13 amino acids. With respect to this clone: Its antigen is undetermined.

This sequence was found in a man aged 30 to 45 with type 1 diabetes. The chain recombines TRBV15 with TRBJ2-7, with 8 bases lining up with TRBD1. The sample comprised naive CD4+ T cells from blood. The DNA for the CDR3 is TGTGCCACCTCTGGACAGGGTCAAGGGTCGCAGTACTTC. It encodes CATSGQGQGSQYF.